The 4 T cell receptor beta chains below all came from one sample that was sequenced in a study of T cells in Graves' hyperthyroidism and ophthalmopathy. RNA transcripts yielded amplified TCR beta CDR3 regions. HTBI primers were employed in a first-round RT-PCR of the TCR CDR3. TCRdb processed the multiplex PCR reads anew with MiXCR; each CDR3 protein has one entry. The data contain some 370,000 distinct CDR3 sequences, more than 13% of them singletons. The sequencing input was blood. These receptors originate from a man aged 50-59 years with Graves' ophthalmopathy.

This clonotype was observed a few times. The rearrangement uses TRBV6-1 and TRBJ1-5; 9 positions match TRBD1. There are 13 residues in the CDR3. Unmatched junction bases numbered 3, after V lost 5 bases and J lost 7 bases. The V gene's germline CDR1 is MNHNS and CDR2 SASEGT. CDR3 sequence: CASSKQGAQPQHF. As DNA, the CDR3 is TGTGCCAGCAGTAAACAGGGGGCCCAGCCCCAGCATTTT.

The rearrangement joins TRBV27 to TRBJ2-1, with 7 nucleotides matching TRBD1. V lost 4 bases to trimming and J lost 0 bases; unmatched junction nucleotides: 9. The length of the CDR3 is 17 residues. Germline V gene sequence: CDR1 MNHEY, CDR2 SMNVEV (reference sequence). The CDR3 DNA is TGTGCCAGCAGTTCACCGATCAGGGACAGCTCCTACAATGAGCAGTTCTTC. Its protein product is CASSSPIRDSSYNEQFF.

This clonotype was detected many times. The CDR3 DNA reads as TGTGCCAGCAGCTTAGGTGCCAGTCAGCGTCACTATGAGCAGTTCTTC. Encoded protein: CASSLGASQRHYEQFF. The V and J genes are TRBV7-9 and TRBJ2-1; D is uncertain. This CDR3 contains 16 residues. The germline V gene has CDR1 SEHNR and CDR2 FQNEAQ (reference sequence). V was trimmed by 1 base and J by 8 bases, leaving 18 bases between them.

This clonotype has ten or more counts. The CDR3 nucleotides are TGTGCCAGCAGTGAAGCGTGGACAGACTCCTACGAGCAGTACTTC. Encoded protein: CASSEAWTDSYEQYF. The chain combines TRBV6-1 with TRBJ2-7, with D possibly being TRBD1 (6 bases). V dropped 0 bases and J dropped 0 bases, with 9 bases sitting between them. The length of the CDR3 is 15 residues. Germline loops: CDR1 MNHNS, CDR2 SASEGT.